Listed here are 20 T cell receptor beta chains from one sample, sequenced in a study of shared clonotypes between healthy human individuals. The table came from immunoSEQ multiplex PCR; TCRdb's copy has only in-frame clones and leaves some out. The sample holds roughly 2.6 million clones, approximately 92% seen once. Sequencing was carried out using naive CD4+ T cells sorted from blood. Subset indicated: CD45RA+ positively selected. Every receptor here comes from a man aged 18-30 years in good health.

A note on this clone: This specimen includes other DNA sequences encoding the same CDR3. This chain joins TRBV28 and TRBJ2-3; D is possibly TRBD2 (6 bases). This CDR3 spans 13 amino acids. V lost 5 bases, J lost 3 bases, and 9 bases lay in between. Germline CDR1 MDHEN, CDR2 SYDVKM. The DNA of the CDR3 is TGTGCCAGCAGTGGGGGGAAGACAGATACGCAGTATTTT. It yields the protein CASSGGKTDTQYF.

CDR3 coding DNA: TGTGCCAGCAGCATGACCGGGACAGGGGAGGTTAATACGCAGTATTTT. It yields the protein CASSMTGTGEVNTQYF. This chain connects TRBV11-2 to TRBJ2-3; TRBD1 matches 10 bases. Germline V CDR1 and CDR2: SGHAT, FQNNGV. With 5 bases clipped from V and 7 bases from J, the junction kept 12 bases outside the gene matches. This CDR3 is 16 amino acids long. Looking up the rest from reference TRBV11-2 and TRBJ2-3 gives the full variable domain: EAGVAQSPRYKIIEKRQSVAFWCNPISGHATLYWYQQILGQGPKLLIQFQNNGVVDDSQLPKDRFSAERLKGVDSTLKIQPAKLEDSAVYLCASSMTGTGEVNTQYFGPGTRLTVL.

The chain uses TRBV5-1 and TRBJ2-3, with D perhaps TRBD2 (6 bases). The CDR3 totals 15 residues. Trimming shortened V by 0 bases and J by 8 bases, and 16 bases separated the two germline ends. Germline CDR1 is SGHRS and CDR2 is YFSETQ. CDR3 coding DNA: TGCGCCAGCAGCTTGGTTTCGGGGGTGAGCGGTACGCAGTATTTT. It is translated as CASSLVSGVSGTQYF.

The chain uses TRBV10-3 and TRBJ1-1; D possibly corresponds to TRBD1 (6 bases). The germline CDR1 and CDR2 sequences are ENHRY and SYGVKD. The CDR3 extends over 15 amino acids. Trimming cost V 7 bases and J 3 bases, with 18 bases left between them. The CDR3 DNA sequence: TGTGCCATCACTCCCGGACAGCTTACTCACACTGAAGCTTTCTTT. It yields the protein CAITPGQLTHTEAFF.

The rearrangement uses TRBV9 and TRBJ2-5; the match to TRBD1 covers 7 bases. Germline V gene data show CDR1 as SGDLS and CDR2 as YYNGEE. Trimming at V came to 4 bases and at J to 5 bases, leaving 8 bases not matched to a gene. This CDR3 has 14 residues. This chain's CDR3 is CASSPGQPGETQYF. The CDR3 DNA follows: TGTGCCAGCAGCCCGGGACAGCCTGGGGAGACCCAGTACTTC. Filled out from reference TRBV9 and TRBJ2-5, the complete variable domain reads DSGVTQTPKHLITATGQRVTLRCSPRSGDLSVYWYQQSLDQGLQFLIQYYNGEERAKGNILERFSAQQFPDLHSELNLSSLELGDSALYFCASSPGQPGETQYFGPGTRLLVL.

The chain carries TRBV6-5 and TRBJ1-1; D is unclear. The ends were cut back, 0 bases at V and 6 bases at J, with 8 bases in the middle. This CDR3 comprises 13 residues. Germline values: CDR1 MNHEY, CDR2 SVGAGI. As DNA, the CDR3 is TGTGCCAGCAGTTACTCAGGCTGGGCTGAAGCTTTCTTT. Translating gives CASSYSGWAEAFF.

Regarding this clone: Other nucleotide sequences in the sample specify the same CDR3. The chain couples TRBV29-1 to TRBJ2-7, with D perhaps TRBD1 or TRBD2 (6 bases each). Deletions cut 4 bases from V and 0 bases from J, with 10 bases between. Germline-derived CDR1 and CDR2 are SQVTM and ANQGSEA. The CDR3 runs to 13 residues. The CDR3 protein is CSVVGGSSYEQYF. The CDR3 bases are TGCAGCGTTGTGGGGGGCAGCTCCTACGAGCAGTACTTC.

CDR3 in amino acids: CASSVRQGSPLNTEAFF. CDR3 coding DNA: TGTGCCAGCAGCGTCAGACAGGGGTCACCATTGAACACTGAAGCTTTCTTT. This chain joins TRBV9 and TRBJ1-1, with 8 bases matching TRBD1. The V and J ends lost 2 bases and 0 bases, in that order; junction bases with no gene match: 9. The CDR3 sequence is 17 residues long. Germline lookup yields CDR1 SGDLS and CDR2 YYNGEE.

This chain joins TRBV7-6 and TRBJ1-3, with D unclear. Between the trimmed V and J ends, which lost 1 base and 7 bases, there was a span of 11 bases. CDR1 is SGHVS and CDR2 is FNYEAQ in the germline V gene. This CDR3 has 14 amino acids. The CDR3 loop reads CASSLGLTSNTIYF. CDR3 nucleotide sequence: TGTGCCAGCAGCTTAGGTCTTACGAGCAACACCATATATTTT.

J is TRBJ2-3 and V is TRBV7-9, with 7 bases aligning to TRBD2. Germline trimming cut 7 bases from V and 0 bases from J; bases unmatched to any gene: 13. There are 17 residues in the CDR3. In germline, CDR1 is SEHNR, CDR2 FQNEAQ (reference sequence). CDR3 in DNA: TGTGCCAGCACCTCCGGACTAGTCCCCTTTAGCACAGATACGCAGTATTTT. Translating it yields CASTSGLVPFSTDTQYF.

The gene calls are TRBV29-1 and TRBJ2-1; 7 bases align to TRBD2. The trim removed 4 bases at V and 8 bases at J, leaving 14 bases unmatched. The V gene's germline CDR1 is SQVTM and CDR2 ANQGSEA. CDR3 length: 15 amino acids. Here the CDR3 DNA reads TGCAGCGTTGGGCCTAGCGGTCCCTCTACCCATGAGCAGTTCTTC. Its translation: CSVGPSGPSTHEQFF.

Here the CDR3 DNA reads TGTGCCAGCAGCTTTAACAGGGGGCAAGGTGAAGCTTTCTTT. It codes for CASSFNRGQGEAFF. The J gene is TRBJ1-1, the V gene TRBV5-4; 9 positions match TRBD1. This CDR3 has 14 residues. V lost 2 bases and J lost 7; bases outside the gene matches: 6. CDR1 and CDR2 from the germline V gene are SGHNT and YYREEE (reference sequence).

This chain uses TRBV5-1 with TRBJ2-5, with TRBD2 identical over 7 bases. CDR3 size: 15 residues. After removal of 3 bases from V and 1 base from J, the junction contained 6 bases not matched to a gene. Looked up from germline, CDR1 is SGHRS and CDR2 is YFSETQ. The CDR3 sequence: CASSSSGRIQETQYF. DNA of the CDR3: TGCGCCAGCAGCTCCTCCGGGAGGATCCAAGAGACCCAGTACTTC.

This chain joins TRBV5-1 and TRBJ2-3, with TRBD1 matching 9 bases. The length of the CDR3 is 16 residues. The trim removed 4 bases at V and 4 bases at J, leaving 10 bases unmatched. Germline V gene sequence: CDR1 SGHRS, CDR2 YFSETQ. The CDR3 sequence: CASSEGLQGASDTQYF. In nucleotides, the CDR3 is TGCGCCAGCAGCGAGGGCCTACAGGGGGCATCAGATACGCAGTATTTT.

This clone was counted once. The chain links TRBV27 to TRBJ1-1, with D hard to call. V was pared by 2 bases and J by 3 bases, with 16 bases between. Germline V gene data show CDR1 as MNHEY and CDR2 as SMNVEV (reference sequence). The CDR3 runs 16 residues. CDR3 region: CASSLGLAARDTEAFF. DNA of the CDR3: TGTGCCAGCAGTTTAGGATTAGCAGCTAGGGACACTGAAGCTTTCTTT.

The chain recombines TRBV6-6 with TRBJ2-1; the match to TRBD2 covers 14 bases. Per germline, CDR1 MNHNY and CDR2 SVGAGI (reference sequence). This CDR3 is built from 15 residues. The V gene end was trimmed by 6 bases and the J gene end by 12 bases; junction bases not matched to a gene: 10. CDR3 DNA: TGTGCCAGCAGCCAGGGACTAGCGGGAGTAACGGGGCAGTTCTTC. It encodes CASSQGLAGVTGQFF.

The rearrangement joins TRBV4-2 to TRBJ2-2, with D uncertain. The CDR3 runs 17 residues. Trimming left V 7 bases short and J 1 base short, with 19 bases between. CDR1 is LGHNA and CDR2 is YNFKEQ in the germline V gene. The CDR3 DNA is TGTGCCAGCACATCGGAAGGGTTAGCAATGAACACCGGGGAGCTGTTTTTT. As protein: CASTSEGLAMNTGELFF.

This sequence joins TRBV30 and TRBJ1-2; TRBD1 matches at 8 bases. The CDR3 is 14 amino acids. Trimming took 5 bases from V and 4 from J; bases not matched to a gene: 9. Germline V CDR1 and CDR2: GTSNPN, SVGIG (reference sequence). This CDR3 is CAWASQGAGYGYTF. The CDR3 nucleotides read TGTGCCTGGGCAAGTCAGGGGGCGGGCTATGGCTACACCTTC.

The chain couples TRBV7-2 to TRBJ2-2; 10 nucleotides match TRBD1. This CDR3 has 16 residues. Germline CDR1 SGHTA, CDR2 FQGNSA. The J segment lost 5 bases and the V segment lost 5 bases, leaving 8 bases of the junction unmatched. The CDR3 nucleotides are TGTGCCAGCAGCGCAACCGGGACAGGGGTTACCGGGGAGCTGTTTTTT. Its translation is CASSATGTGVTGELFF. Drawing the rest from reference TRBV7-2 and TRBJ2-2, the complete variable domain is GAGVSQSPSNKVTEKGKDVELRCDPISGHTALYWYRQSLGQGLEFLIYFQGNSAPDKSGLPSDRFSAERTGGSVSTLTIQRTQQEDSAVYLCASSATGTGVTGELFFGEGSRLTVL.

Of note for this clone: In the same sample, other DNA sequences code for this CDR3. The CDR3 region is CASSIGSYSNQPQHF. The CDR3 DNA follows: TGTGCCAGTAGTATTGGATCTTATAGCAATCAGCCCCAGCATTTT. The chain joins TRBV19 to TRBJ1-5; D gene ambiguous. The CDR3 spans 15 residues. Trimming left V 3 bases short and J 0 bases short, with 9 bases between. CDR1 is LNHDA, CDR2 SQIVND, per germline (reference sequence).